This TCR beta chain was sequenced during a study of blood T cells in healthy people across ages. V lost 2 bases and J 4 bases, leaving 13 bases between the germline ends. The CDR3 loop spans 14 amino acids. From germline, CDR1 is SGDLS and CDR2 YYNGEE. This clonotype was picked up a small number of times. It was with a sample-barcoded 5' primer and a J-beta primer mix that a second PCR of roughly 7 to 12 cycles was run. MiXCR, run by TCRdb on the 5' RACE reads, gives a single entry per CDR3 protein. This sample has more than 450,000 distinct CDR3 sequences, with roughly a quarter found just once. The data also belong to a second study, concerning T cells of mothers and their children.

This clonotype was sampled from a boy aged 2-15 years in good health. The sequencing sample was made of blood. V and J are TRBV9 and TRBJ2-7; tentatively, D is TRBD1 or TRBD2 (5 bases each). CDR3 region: CASSVGATYYEQYF. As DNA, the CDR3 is TGTGCCAGCAGCGTCGGGGCGACCTATTACGAGCAGTACTTC. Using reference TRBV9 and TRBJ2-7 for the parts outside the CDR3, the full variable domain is DSGVTQTPKHLITATGQRVTLRCSPRSGDLSVYWYQQSLDQGLQFLIQYYNGEERAKGNILERFSAQQFPDLHSELNLSSLELGDSALYFCASSVGATYYEQYFGPGTRLTVT.